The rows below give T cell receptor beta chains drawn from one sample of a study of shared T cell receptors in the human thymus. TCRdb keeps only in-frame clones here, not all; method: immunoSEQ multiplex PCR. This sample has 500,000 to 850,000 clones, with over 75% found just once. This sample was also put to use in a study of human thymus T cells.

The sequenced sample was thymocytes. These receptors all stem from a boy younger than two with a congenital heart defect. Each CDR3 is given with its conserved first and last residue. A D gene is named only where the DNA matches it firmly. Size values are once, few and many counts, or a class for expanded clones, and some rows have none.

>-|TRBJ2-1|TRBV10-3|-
CAISDFVFEQFF
TGTGCCATCAGTGACTTCGTTTTTGAGCAGTTCTTC
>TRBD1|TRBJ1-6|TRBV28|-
CASSVSRGTGTSPLHF
TGTGCCAGCAGTGTAAGTCGTGGGACAGGGACTTCCCCCCTCCACTTT
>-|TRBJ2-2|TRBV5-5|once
CASSFSVSGELFF
TGTGCCAGCAGCTTTAGCGTCTCCGGGGAGCTGTTTTTT
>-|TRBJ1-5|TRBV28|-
CASRQTGQPQHF
TGTGCCAGCAGACAAACAGGACAGCCCCAGCATTTT
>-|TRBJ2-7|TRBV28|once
CASGSGEQYF
TGTGCCAGTGGATCAGGGGAGCAGTACTTC
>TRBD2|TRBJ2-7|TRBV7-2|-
CASSREGQGSGEQYF
TGTGCCAGCAGCCGGGAGGGGCAGGGTTCTGGAGAGCAGTACTTC
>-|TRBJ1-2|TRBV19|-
CATKGGNFGYTF
TGTGCCACAAAGGGGGGGAATTTTGGCTACACCTTC
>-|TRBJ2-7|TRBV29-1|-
CSVAGDLAYEQYF
TGCAGCGTTGCAGGGGACCTTGCCTACGAGCAGTACTTC
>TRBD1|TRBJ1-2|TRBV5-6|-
CASTDRPYYGYTF
TGTGCCAGCACGGACAGGCCCTACTATGGCTACACCTTC
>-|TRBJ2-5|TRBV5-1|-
CASSLGRVLRWETQYF
TGCGCCAGCAGCTTGGGCCGGGTCCTTAGGTGGGAGACCCAGTACTTC
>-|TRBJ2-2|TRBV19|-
CASTYTGELFF
TGTGCCAGTACCTACACCGGGGAGCTGTTTTTT
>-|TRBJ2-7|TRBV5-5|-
CASSTDREALYEQYF
TGTGCCAGCAGCACAGACAGGGAGGCTCTCTACGAGCAGTACTTC
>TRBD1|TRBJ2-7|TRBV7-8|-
CASSSQEQGAYEQYF
TGTGCCAGCAGCTCCCAGGAACAGGGGGCCTACGAGCAGTACTTC
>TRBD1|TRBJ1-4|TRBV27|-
CASSRQGFNEKLFF
TGTGCCAGCAGCCGACAGGGTTTTAATGAAAAACTGTTTTTT
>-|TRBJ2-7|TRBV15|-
CATSREDSTYEQYF
TGTGCCACCAGCAGAGAAGACAGTACCTACGAGCAGTACTTC
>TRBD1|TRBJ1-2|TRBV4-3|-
CASSQAGQGALGYTF
TGCGCCAGCAGCCAGGCCGGACAGGGGGCTCTTGGCTACACCTTC
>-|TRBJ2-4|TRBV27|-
CASSFHTLAKNIQYF
TGTGCCAGCTCCTTCCACACCCTAGCCAAAAACATTCAGTACTTC
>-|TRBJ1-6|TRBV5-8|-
CASSLVVRGNSPLHF
TGTGCCAGCAGCTTGGTGGTCCGGGGAAATTCACCCCTCCACTTT
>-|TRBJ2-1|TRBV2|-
CASSLIYNEQFF
TGTGCCAGCAGTCTAATTTACAATGAGCAGTTCTTC
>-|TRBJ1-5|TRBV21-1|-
CASSNPGQLF
TGTGCCAGCAGCAACCCGGGACAGCTTTTT
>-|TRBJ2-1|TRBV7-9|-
CASSSRHDEQFF
TGTGCCAGCAGCTCCCGACACGATGAGCAGTTCTTC
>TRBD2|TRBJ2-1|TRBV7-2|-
CASSSEREGRLEPYNEQFF
TGTGCCAGCAGCTCAGAGCGGGAGGGCCGGTTAGAGCCCTACAATGAGCAGTTCTTC
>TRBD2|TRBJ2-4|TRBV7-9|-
CASSSGLTKNIQYF
TGTGCCAGCAGCTCGGGACTAACCAAAAACATTCAGTACTTC
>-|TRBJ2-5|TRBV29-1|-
CSVELTGEEETQYF
TGCAGCGTCGAACTTACCGGGGAAGAAGAGACCCAGTACTTC
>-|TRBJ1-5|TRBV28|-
CASSRRPDRAGNQPQHF
TGTGCCAGCAGCCGACGACCAGACAGAGCAGGCAATCAGCCCCAGCATTTT
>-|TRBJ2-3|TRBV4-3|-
CASSQENRADTQYF
TGCGCCAGCAGCCAAGAAAATAGAGCAGATACGCAGTATTTT
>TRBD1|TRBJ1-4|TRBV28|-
CASQKGPGQGTTNEKLFF
TGTGCCAGCCAGAAGGGACCGGGACAGGGGACGACTAATGAAAAACTGTTTTTT
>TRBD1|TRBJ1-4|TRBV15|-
CATSVGTGHEKLFF
TGTGCCACCAGCGTGGGGACAGGGCATGAAAAACTGTTTTTT
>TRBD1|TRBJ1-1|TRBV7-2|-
CASRLTGGTEAFF
TGTGCCAGCAGACTGACAGGGGGCACTGAAGCTTTCTTT
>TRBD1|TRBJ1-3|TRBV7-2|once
CASSLRGPTDSGNTIYF
TGTGCCAGCAGCTTAAGGGGGCCCACAGACTCTGGAAACACCATATATTTT
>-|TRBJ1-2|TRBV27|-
CASRQKDGQGKNYGYTF
TGTGCCAGCAGGCAGAAGGACGGGCAGGGTAAGAACTATGGCTACACCTTC
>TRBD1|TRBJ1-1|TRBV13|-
CASRPPTGGVEAFF
TGTGCCAGCAGACCCCCGACAGGGGGCGTCGAGGCTTTCTTT
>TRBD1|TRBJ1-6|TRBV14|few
CASSQGVGQVYNSPLHF
TGTGCCAGCAGCCAAGGGGTTGGACAGGTTTATAATTCACCCCTCCACTTT
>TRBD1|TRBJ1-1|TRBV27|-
CASSSGQGAGSSTEAFF
TGTGCCAGCAGTTCCGGACAGGGGGCCGGTAGCAGCACTGAAGCTTTCTTT
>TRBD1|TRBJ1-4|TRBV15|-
CATSRFRDRVLKLFF
TGTGCCACCAGCAGGTTCCGGGACAGGGTACTAAAACTGTTTTTT
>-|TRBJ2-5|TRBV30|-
CAWSVGGEQETQYF
TGTGCCTGGAGTGTAGGAGGAGAGCAAGAGACCCAGTACTTC
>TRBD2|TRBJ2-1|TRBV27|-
CASSSSSGGHNEQFF
TGTGCCAGCAGTTCCTCTAGCGGGGGGCACAATGAGCAGTTCTTC
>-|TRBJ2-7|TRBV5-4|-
CASSFRGRGDEQYF
TGTGCCAGCAGCTTCCGGGGCAGGGGGGACGAGCAGTACTTC
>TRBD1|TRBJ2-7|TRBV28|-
CASSWGQVFYEQYF
TGTGCCAGCAGCTGGGGACAGGTGTTCTACGAGCAGTACTTC
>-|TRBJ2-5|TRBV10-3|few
CAISESRETQYF
TGTGCCATCAGTGAGTCGCGAGAGACCCAGTACTTC
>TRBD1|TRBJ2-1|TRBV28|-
CASRDRVYNEQFF
TGTGCCAGCAGAGACAGGGTATACAATGAGCAGTTCTTC
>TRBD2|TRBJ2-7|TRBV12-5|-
CASGLAGGLSSYEQYF
TGTGCTAGTGGTTTGGCTGGGGGACTATCCTCGTACGAGCAGTACTTC
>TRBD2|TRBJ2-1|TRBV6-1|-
CASSEGRAGDSYNEQFF
TGTGCCAGCAGTGAAGGGCGTGCGGGGGACTCCTACAATGAGCAGTTCTTC
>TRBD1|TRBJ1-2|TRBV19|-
CASSIQTGSDGYTF
TGTGCCAGTAGTATCCAGACAGGGAGTGATGGCTACACCTTC
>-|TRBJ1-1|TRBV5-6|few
CASSFERTEAFF
TGTGCCAGCAGCTTTGAGAGAACTGAAGCTTTCTTT
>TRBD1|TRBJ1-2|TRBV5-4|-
CASSPGQGDGYTF
TGTGCCAGCAGCCCGGGACAGGGCGATGGCTACACCTTC
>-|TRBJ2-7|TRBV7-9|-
CASSSTNLNRENPYEQYF
TGTGCCAGCAGCTCCACCAACCTCAACAGGGAAAATCCCTACGAGCAGTACTTC